The 26 T cell receptor beta chains below were found in one sample sequenced in a study of PD-L1 blockade in urothelial cancer. Method: immunoSEQ multiplex PCR; TCRdb's copy keeps in-frame clones and lacks some. The sample shows 35,000 or so clones, under 90% of them seen only once. Time point: pretreatment peripheral blood. The starting material was PBMCs, obtained around atezolizumab (anti-PD-L1) treatment. These receptors all come from a man aged 60 to 69 with urothelial cancer.

This rearrangement joins TRBV7-9 to TRBJ1-5, with D tentatively TRBD1 (6 bases). Trimming left V 0 bases short and J 6 bases short, with 9 bases between. Germline V CDR1 and CDR2: SEHNR, FQNEAQ (reference sequence). The length of the CDR3 is 14 residues. CDR3 amino acids: CASSLAQGSQPQHF. The CDR3 nucleotides are TGTGCCAGCAGCTTAGCACAGGGTAGTCAGCCCCAGCATTTT.

This clone is a singleton in its sample. This chain connects TRBV6-1 to TRBJ2-1, with TRBD2 identical over 9 bases. The ends lost 6 bases at V and 10 bases at J; junction bases unmatched: 13. The CDR3 contains 15 residues. The germline V gene has CDR1 MNHNS and CDR2 SASEGT. CDR3 loop: CASRYSGGNEREQFF. CDR3 DNA: TGTGCCAGCAGATATAGCGGGGGAAACGAGAGGGAGCAGTTCTTC.

Relative to its sample, this clone is medium-sized. The chain combines TRBV30 with TRBJ1-2, with TRBD1 matching 7 bases. This CDR3 contains 12 residues. J was trimmed by 4 bases and V by 3 bases; bases with no gene match: 2. Per germline, CDR1 GTSNPN and CDR2 SVGIG (reference sequence). This CDR3 is CAWRQGFYGYTF. The CDR3, as DNA: TGTGCCTGGAGACAGGGGTTCTATGGCTACACCTTC.

The chain employs TRBV7-3 and TRBJ1-1; a possible D gene is TRBD1 (6 bases). Germline V gives CDR1 SGHTA, CDR2 FQGTGA. This CDR3 is built from 16 residues. V dropped 5 bases and J dropped 0 bases, with 16 bases sitting between them. The CDR3 bases are TGTGCCAGCAGCATAAATCCGGGACAAGTGAACACTGAAGCTTTCTTT. Protein sequence: CASSINPGQVNTEAFF.

This clone came up once. The rearrangement links TRBV14 to TRBJ2-2; TRBD2 matches 7 bases. Germline CDR1 is SGHDN and CDR2 is FVKESK. The CDR3 contains 14 residues. The V gene end was trimmed by 3 bases and the J gene end by 7 bases; junction bases not matched to a gene: 5. The CDR3 DNA reads as TGTGCCAGCAGCCAGCGGGAGCGCGGCGGGGAGCTGTTTTTT. Translation: CASSQRERGGELFF.

This chain joins TRBV28 and TRBJ2-7; D is unclear. V lost 8 bases and J lost 1, with 18 bases in between. CDR1 and CDR2 (germline): MDHEN, SYDVKM. This CDR3 has 15 amino acids. The CDR3 DNA sequence: TGTGCCAGCGCAACCCCAGCTGGCAGGTCCTACGAGCAGTACTTC. Amino acid sequence: CASATPAGRSYEQYF.

The chain's CDR3 is CASSVMSGGSSYNEQFF. Here the CDR3 DNA reads TGTGCCAGCAGCGTAATGTCTGGCGGGAGTTCCTACAATGAGCAGTTCTTC. The rearrangement joins TRBV9 to TRBJ2-1, with TRBD2 matching 7 bases. The CDR3 totals 17 residues. CDR1 is SGDLS and CDR2 is YYNGEE in the germline V gene. V dropped 1 base and J dropped 1; count of bases not matched to a gene: 8.

J is TRBJ1-2 and V is TRBV2; TRBD1 matches at 8 bases. Looked up from germline, CDR1 is SNHLY and CDR2 is FYNNEI. The CDR3 extends over 14 amino acids. The V and J ends lost 6 bases and 3 bases, in that order; junction bases with no gene match: 6. CDR3 amino acids: CASRDQGAHYGYTF. The CDR3 coding sequence is TGTGCCAGCAGGGACCAGGGGGCTCACTATGGCTACACCTTC.

The chain recombines TRBV6-5 with TRBJ2-3; 7 bases match TRBD1. The V segment lost 0 bases and the J segment 1 base; nucleotides outside the gene matches: 4. This CDR3 has 16 residues. CDR1 is MNHEY, CDR2 SVGAGI, per germline. CDR3 protein: CASSYSSQGGTDTQYF. As DNA, the CDR3 is TGTGCCAGCAGTTACTCGAGTCAGGGGGGCACAGATACGCAGTATTTT.

V usage is TRBV7-2 and J usage is TRBJ2-3; possibly TRBD2 for D (5 bases). V was shortened by 5 bases and J by 10 bases, with 16 bases between the two germline ends. Germline CDR1 and CDR2: SGHTA and FQGNSA. The CDR3 runs 13 residues. The CDR3 coding sequence is TGTGCCAGCAGCCTAAGCACTAGTGAGTCGCAGTATTTT. Translating gives CASSLSTSESQYF.

The chain couples TRBV13 to TRBJ2-1; the match to TRBD2 covers 13 bases. Germline V gene data show CDR1 as PRHDT and CDR2 as FYEKMQ (reference sequence). The CDR3 loop spans 14 amino acids. With V trimmed by 9 bases and J by 5 bases, 4 bases remained unmatched. In DNA form, the CDR3 reads TGTGCCAGTCAGGGACTAGCGGGACACAATGAGCAGTTCTTC. It translates to CASQGLAGHNEQFF.

The chain employs TRBV29-1 and TRBJ1-4; no firm D call. CDR1 and CDR2 (germline): SQVTM, ANQGSEA. The CDR3 length is 15 residues. V was clipped by 4 bases and J by 5 bases, with 17 bases between them. The CDR3 region is CSVGIGLQVNEKLFF. As DNA, the CDR3 is TGCAGCGTTGGGATTGGCCTCCAGGTGAATGAAAAACTGTTTTTT.

The gene calls are TRBV6-1 and TRBJ2-5, with 7 bases identical to TRBD1. Germline trimming cut 6 bases from V and 2 bases from J; bases unmatched to any gene: 6. CDR3 length: 14 residues. Germline V gene lookup returns CDR1 MNHNS and CDR2 SASEGT. This CDR3 reads CASSLGQRQETQYF. Here the CDR3 DNA reads TGTGCCAGCAGCCTGGGACAGAGACAAGAGACCCAGTACTTC.

This clone appeared once. The V and J genes are TRBV30 and TRBJ1-2, with TRBD1 identical over 8 bases. J was trimmed by 9 bases and V by 4 bases; bases with no gene match: 10. Germline V gene data show CDR1 as GTSNPN and CDR2 as SVGIG (reference sequence). The CDR3 covers 13 residues. The CDR3 DNA sequence: TGTGCCTGGAACCTCGGACAGGGAGTTAGCTACACCTTC. This translates into CAWNLGQGVSYTF.

In this sample, this clone turned up once. The chain has TRBV27 and TRBJ1-1, with D possibly TRBD1 on 5 matching bases. The V end lost 0 bases, the J end lost 2 bases, and 13 bases lay between the germline ends. The CDR3 extends over 16 amino acids. Germline loops: CDR1 MNHEY, CDR2 SMNVEV (reference sequence). The CDR3 DNA follows: TGTGCCAGCAGTTTATCGGGCCCCGGGGGAAACACTGAAGCTTTCTTT. Protein sequence: CASSLSGPGGNTEAFF.

The chain employs TRBV5-6 and TRBJ2-7, with TRBD1 matching over 9 bases. The ends lost 0 bases at V and 6 bases at J; junction bases unmatched: 4. The length of the CDR3 is 14 residues. Germline loops: CDR1 SGHDT, CDR2 YYEEEE. The CDR3 here is CASSLGDRVSEQYF. The DNA for the CDR3 is TGTGCCAGCAGCTTGGGGGACAGGGTGAGCGAGCAGTACTTC.

V usage is TRBV5-5 and J usage is TRBJ1-6; the D is unclear. The CDR3 length is 13 residues. Per the germline V gene, CDR1 is SGHKS and CDR2 is YYEKEE (reference sequence). V was clipped by 0 bases and J by 5 bases, with 3 bases between them. The CDR3 sequence: CASSLVNNSPLHF. The CDR3, as DNA: TGTGCCAGCAGCTTGGTAAATAATTCACCCCTCCACTTT.

CDR3 amino acids: CASSYRRQGPTEAFF. The CDR3, as DNA: TGTGCCAGCAGTTATAGAAGACAGGGACCCACTGAAGCTTTCTTT. The chain carries TRBV6-5 and TRBJ1-1; 7 bases agree with TRBD1. Germline CDR1 reads MNHEY; CDR2 reads SVGAGI. The CDR3 runs 15 residues. Germline trimming cut 3 bases from V and 4 bases from J; bases unmatched to any gene: 8.

This chain joins TRBV19 and TRBJ2-3, with 10 nucleotides matching TRBD2. The CDR3 has 16 amino acids. Germline CDR1 and CDR2: LNHDA and SQIVND (reference sequence). Trimming removed 4 bases from V and 0 bases from J; junction bases left unmatched: 4. This CDR3 reads CASSTGLAASTDTQYF. In DNA form, the CDR3 reads TGTGCCAGTAGTACCGGACTAGCGGCTAGCACAGATACGCAGTATTTT.

This clone was recorded a few times. This chain uses TRBV7-2 with TRBJ2-7, with 10 bases that match TRBD2. Germline loops: CDR1 SGHTA, CDR2 FQGNSA. V shed 5 bases and J 7 bases; nucleotides not matched to a gene: 8. The length of the CDR3 is 14 residues. CDR3 sequence: CASSHSSGSGEQYF. The CDR3 coding sequence is TGTGCCAGCAGCCACTCTAGCGGGAGCGGTGAGCAGTACTTC.

This clone was counted a few times. This chain uses TRBV5-1 with TRBJ2-3, with D possibly matching TRBD1 (6 bases). From germline, CDR1 is SGHRS and CDR2 YFSETQ. The CDR3 extends over 14 amino acids. The V gene lost 1 base and the J gene lost 2 bases, with 8 bases spanning the gap. The CDR3 DNA is TGCGCCAGCAGCTTGACAGGGAACACAGATACGCAGTATTTT. Protein sequence: CASSLTGNTDTQYF.

A few counts support this clone. The chain combines TRBV5-1 with TRBJ1-6; the D gene is possibly TRBD1 (6 bases). CDR1 is SGHRS and CDR2 is YFSETQ in the germline V gene. CDR3 size: 16 residues. V was trimmed by 4 bases and J by 7 bases, leaving 18 bases between them. The CDR3 coding sequence is TGCGCCAGCAGCAGGGCATCGGGGGGCAAAAATTCACCCCTCCACTTT. It is translated as CASSRASGGKNSPLHF.

The chain employs TRBV6-5 and TRBJ1-2; 9 bases agree with TRBD1. The CDR3 extends over 14 amino acids. Germline CDR1 reads MNHEY; CDR2 reads SVGAGI. Trimming removed 8 bases from V and 7 bases from J; junction bases left unmatched: 11. CDR3 nucleotides: TGTGCCAGCGGCCTGGGACAGGGAGGTCTTGGCTACACCTTC. Translation gives CASGLGQGGLGYTF.

The rearrangement uses TRBV11-2 and TRBJ2-1; TRBD1 might be the D (5 bases). V dropped 5 bases and J dropped 5 bases, with 13 bases sitting between them. CDR3 length equals 14 residues. From germline, CDR1 is SGHAT and CDR2 FQNNGV. CDR3 in amino acids: CASSRTGPHNEQFF. CDR3 DNA: TGTGCCAGCAGCAGAACAGGCCCTCACAATGAGCAGTTCTTC.

This clone was detected a few times. V gene TRBV6-5 combines with J gene TRBJ1-5; D ambiguous. Trimming removed 6 bases from V and 5 bases from J, with 11 bases in between. This CDR3 contains 13 residues. Germline loops: CDR1 MNHEY, CDR2 SVGAGI. The CDR3 region is CASSPQNHQPQHF. The CDR3 DNA is TGTGCCAGCAGCCCCCAGAACCATCAGCCCCAGCATTTT.

In DNA, the CDR3 is TGTGCCAGCAGTGTTAGCGGGAGCTCTGGGGCCAACGTCCTGACTTTC. Encoded protein: CASSVSGSSGANVLTF. This chain connects TRBV6-1 to TRBJ2-6, with TRBD2 matching 9 bases. Losses at the gene ends were 4 bases for V and 0 bases for J; bases not matched to a gene: 1. This CDR3 contains 16 residues. Germline lookup yields CDR1 MNHNS and CDR2 SASEGT.